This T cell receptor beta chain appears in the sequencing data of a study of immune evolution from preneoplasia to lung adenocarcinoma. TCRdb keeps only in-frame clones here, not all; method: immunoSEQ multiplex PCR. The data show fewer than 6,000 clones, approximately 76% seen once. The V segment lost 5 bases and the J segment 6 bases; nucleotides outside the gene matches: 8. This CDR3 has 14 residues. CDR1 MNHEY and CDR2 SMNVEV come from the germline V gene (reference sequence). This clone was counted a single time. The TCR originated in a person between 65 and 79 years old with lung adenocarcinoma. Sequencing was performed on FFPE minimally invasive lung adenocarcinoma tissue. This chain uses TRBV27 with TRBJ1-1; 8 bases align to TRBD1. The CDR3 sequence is CASSIRTGSPEAFF. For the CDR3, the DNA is TGTGCCAGCAGTATCCGGACAGGGTCGCCTGAAGCTTTCTTT.